These 14 T cell receptor beta chains were all obtained from the same sample, sequenced in a study of human T cells and chemical hapten exposure. TCRdb re-derived calls from the RACE reads in MiXCR, one entry per CDR3 protein. Counted here are some 88,000 distinct CDR3 sequences, roughly 11% occurring once; the ten biggest clones make up 2.2%. Time point denoted: patch test 2, 6 weeks after DPC sensitization. The treatment denotes: therapeutic diphenylcyclopropenone sensitization with weekly scalp DPC. This specimen consisted of whole blood, obtained in connection with sensitization to the hapten diphenylcyclopropenone (DPC). The receptors shown here come from a man aged 35 to 55 with alopecia areata. Some clones in this sample may be carry-over from other donors' samples.

The J gene is TRBJ2-3, the V gene TRBV4-2; no clear D gene. Germline V gives CDR1 LGHNA, CDR2 YNFKEQ. The CDR3 covers 18 residues. Trimming removed 1 base at V and 0 bases at J, with 17 bases between. The CDR3 reads CASSQGSQVGSSTDTQYF. CDR3 DNA: TGTGCCAGCAGCCAAGGTTCGCAGGTCGGCTCTAGCACAGATACGCAGTATTTT.

The chain couples TRBV7-2 to TRBJ2-1; 10 positions match TRBD2. The germline V gene encodes CDR1 SGHTA and CDR2 FQGNSA. The CDR3 spans 15 residues. Unmatched junction bases numbered 8, after V lost 7 bases and J lost 5 bases. In DNA form, the CDR3 reads TGTGCCAGCAACACGGGACTAGCGAGACACAATGAGCAGTTCTTC. Protein: CASNTGLARHNEQFF.

This clonotype was seen more than once but under ten times. The gene calls are TRBV7-2 and TRBJ2-3, with D unresolved. The CDR3 has 16 amino acids. Per the germline V gene, CDR1 is SGHTA and CDR2 is FQGNSA. The V end was cut by 4 bases, the J end by 1 base, with 15 bases between. CDR3 in DNA: TGTGCCAGCAGCTCCGTTGTCTGGACGGGCACAGATACGCAGTATTTT. It yields the protein CASSSVVWTGTDTQYF.

This chain connects TRBV20-1 to TRBJ2-3, with TRBD2 matching 8 bases. The CDR3 totals 17 residues. Germline V CDR1 and CDR2: DFQATT, SNEGSKA (reference sequence). V was pared by 5 bases and J by 6 bases, with 19 bases of the junction left unmatched. In nucleotides, the CDR3 is TGCAGTGCTCCTTATCGTCGTAGCGGGGAAGTGGAGGATACGCAGTATTTT. Protein product: CSAPYRRSGEVEDTQYF.

The chain's CDR3 is CASRTGQTSGSYTF. The CDR3 DNA sequence: TGTGCCAGCAGGACAGGGCAGACCTCTGGCAGCTACACCTTC. The rearrangement links TRBV28 to TRBJ1-2; TRBD1 matches 7 bases. CDR3 length equals 14 residues. Per the germline V gene, CDR1 is MDHEN and CDR2 is SYDVKM. V lost 6 bases and J lost 9; bases outside the gene matches: 13.

This clonotype was seen just once. The chain recombines TRBV11-2 with TRBJ2-4; D is unresolved. This CDR3 has 16 amino acids. Trimming stripped 0 bases from V and 0 bases from J, with 9 bases between. Germline CDR1 is SGHAT and CDR2 is FQNNGV. Written as DNA, the CDR3 is TGTGCCAGCAGCTTAGAAGGATCCCTAGCCAAAAACATTCAGTACTTC. Residues: CASSLEGSLAKNIQYF.

This rearrangement joins TRBV7-2 to TRBJ2-5; 7 bases align to TRBD2. This CDR3 region has 15 residues. Germline V gene lookup returns CDR1 SGHTA and CDR2 FQGNSA. The ends lost 6 bases at V and 1 base at J; junction bases unmatched: 8. CDR3 amino acids: CASRSPASGQETQYF. Here the CDR3 DNA reads TGTGCCAGCAGGTCCCCGGCTAGCGGCCAAGAGACCCAGTACTTC.

This clonotype was detected only once. The chain recombines TRBV6-2 or TRBV6-3 with TRBJ1-3, with D possibly matching TRBD1 (6 bases). Germline V gene lookup returns CDR1 MNHEY and CDR2 SVGEGT. The CDR3 totals 16 residues. Trimming took 7 bases from V and 0 from J, leaving 16 bases between them. The CDR3 here is CASILGQFGSGNTIYF. In DNA, the CDR3 is TGTGCCAGCATACTCGGACAGTTCGGCTCTGGAAACACCATATATTTT.

This clonotype has only a few counts. The chain has TRBV12-3 or TRBV12-4 and TRBJ1-4, with D tentatively TRBD1 (5 bases). The V end lost 6 bases, the J end lost 6 bases, and 14 bases lay between the germline ends. The CDR3 extends over 14 amino acids. CDR3 sequence: CASRPGTAHEKLFF. The DNA for the CDR3 is TGTGCCAGCAGGCCCGGGACGGCACATGAAAAACTGTTTTTT.

This chain links TRBV7-3 with TRBJ2-4; 10 bases match TRBD1. The CDR3 extends over 12 amino acids. J lost 10 bases, V lost 5 bases, and 2 bases had no gene match. The germline gives CDR1 SGHTA, CDR2 FQGTGA. CDR3 in amino acids: CASSQGQGIQYF. CDR3 coding DNA: TGTGCCAGCAGCCAGGGACAGGGGATTCAGTACTTC.

V and J are TRBV13 and TRBJ2-3; the D gene is possibly TRBD1 (6 bases). From germline, CDR1 is PRHDT and CDR2 FYEKMQ (reference sequence). Trimming took 5 bases from V and 0 from J, leaving 15 bases between them. CDR3 length: 16 residues. The CDR3 reads CASSLQKGVSTDTQYF. CDR3 DNA: TGTGCCAGCAGCCTACAAAAGGGGGTTAGCACAGATACGCAGTATTTT.

This clonotype was recorded a few times. CDR3 DNA: TGTGCCAGCAGTTTAAGGAAAGCGCTCCAAGAGACCCAGTACTTC. Its protein is CASSLRKALQETQYF. This chain uses TRBV28 with TRBJ2-5; no firm D call. CDR1 MDHEN and CDR2 SYDVKM come from the germline V gene. The CDR3 extends over 15 amino acids. V lost 2 bases and J 1 base, leaving 11 bases between the germline ends.

This chain uses TRBV27 with TRBJ2-1, with 10 bases lining up with TRBD2. This CDR3 is built from 16 residues. Germline V gene sequence: CDR1 MNHEY, CDR2 SMNVEV (reference sequence). Trimming cost V 6 bases and J 3 bases; bases outside gene matches: 8. The CDR3 nucleotides read TGTGCCAGCAGCCTAGCGGGAGAAAGCTACTACAATGAGCAGTTCTTC. It codes for CASSLAGESYYNEQFF.

This clonotype was counted a few times. This chain joins TRBV28 and TRBJ1-2, with no clear D. The CDR3 extends over 11 amino acids. Germline loops: CDR1 MDHEN, CDR2 SYDVKM. Trimming removed 8 bases from V and 9 bases from J, with 13 bases in between. The CDR3 reads CASDSLGSYTF. CDR3 sequence (DNA): TGTGCCAGCGATTCCCTCGGGAGCTACACCTTC.